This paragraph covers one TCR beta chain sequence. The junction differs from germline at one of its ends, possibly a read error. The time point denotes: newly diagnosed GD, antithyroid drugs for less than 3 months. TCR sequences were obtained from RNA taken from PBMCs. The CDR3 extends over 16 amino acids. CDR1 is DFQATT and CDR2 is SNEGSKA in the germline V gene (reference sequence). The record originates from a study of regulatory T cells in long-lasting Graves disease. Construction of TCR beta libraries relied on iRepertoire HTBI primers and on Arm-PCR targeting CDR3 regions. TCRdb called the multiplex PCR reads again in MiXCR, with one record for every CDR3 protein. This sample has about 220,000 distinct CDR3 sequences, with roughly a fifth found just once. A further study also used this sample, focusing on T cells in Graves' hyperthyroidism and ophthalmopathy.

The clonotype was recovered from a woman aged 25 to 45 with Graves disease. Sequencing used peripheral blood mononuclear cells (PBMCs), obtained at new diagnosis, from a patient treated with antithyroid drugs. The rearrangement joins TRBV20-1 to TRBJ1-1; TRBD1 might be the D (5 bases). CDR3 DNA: TGCAGTACTAGAGGCTACCCTTCGGAGGGGTTCTCTGAAGCCTTCTTT. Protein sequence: CSTRGYPSEGFSEAFF.